The 17 T cell receptor beta chains reported below all come from one sample, sequenced in a study of cytomegalovirus exposure and HLA in healthy donors. PCR was performed using 60 Vbeta and 13 Jbeta primers. Repertoires were generated with immunoSEQ multiplex PCR, while TCRdb's copy carries only in-frame clones and drops some. The sample has approximately 110,000 clones, 74% seen once. Sample: PBMCs. The receptors were gathered from a woman between 50 and 59 years old in good health and CMV-seropositive.

J is TRBJ2-5 and V is TRBV10-1; D is unclear. The DNA end lines up better with TRBJ2-7; the J call may be wrong. CDR1 is WNHNN, CDR2 SYGVQD, per germline (reference sequence). The CDR3 spans 16 residues. The CDR3, as DNA: TGCGCCAGCAGGATGAGAGGTTTGGGTTTTGGGTACGAGCAGTACTTC. This codes for CASRMRGLGFGYEQYF.

This chain joins TRBV7-2 and TRBJ2-1; 12 bases align to TRBD2. CDR1 and CDR2 from the germline V gene are SGHTA and FQGNSA. The CDR3 totals 17 residues. J gave up 10 bases and V 0 bases, and 10 bases lay outside the gene matches. The DNA of the CDR3 is TGTGCCAGCAGCTTAGCTAGACCTAGCGGGGGGGCCGGAGAGCAGTTCTTC. Amino acid sequence: CASSLARPSGGAGEQFF.

The chain combines TRBV5-1 with TRBJ1-4, with TRBD1 matching over 7 bases. The CDR3 is made up of 16 amino acids. Unmatched junction bases numbered 11, after V lost 4 bases and J lost 5 bases. Germline-derived CDR1 and CDR2 are SGHRS and YFSETQ. CDR3 in amino acids: CASSLPTGTVNEKLFF. Here the CDR3 DNA reads TGCGCCAGCAGCCTTCCGACCGGGACAGTCAATGAAAAACTGTTTTTT.

The chain employs TRBV4-1 and TRBJ1-4, with TRBD1 matching 9 bases. Germline V CDR1 and CDR2: MGHRA, YSYEKL. The length of the CDR3 is 15 residues. V dropped 4 bases and J dropped 4; count of bases not matched to a gene: 4. The CDR3 bases are TGCGCCAGCAGCCCCGGGACAGGGATTAATGAAAAACTGTTTTTT. Its translation: CASSPGTGINEKLFF.

This clone was detected a few times. The chain recombines TRBV28 with TRBJ1-4, with D perhaps TRBD1 (5 bases). Germline V gene sequence: CDR1 MDHEN, CDR2 SYDVKM. The CDR3 consists of 14 residues. The V end was cut by 1 base, the J end by 4 bases, with 7 bases between. The CDR3 here is CASSLYRINEKLFF. In nucleotides, the CDR3 is TGTGCCAGCAGTTTATACAGGATTAATGAAAAACTGTTTTTT.

This clone was observed a handful of times. The chain carries TRBV29-1 and TRBJ2-4; D call uncertain. V was cut by 3 bases and J by 0 bases, with 18 bases left in between. The CDR3 runs to 17 residues. Germline V gene data show CDR1 as SQVTM and CDR2 as ANQGSEA. The DNA for the CDR3 is TGCAGCGTTGAGGGCCCCCTTCACCCTCTAGCCAAAAACATTCAGTACTTC. Protein product: CSVEGPLHPLAKNIQYF.

The CDR3, as DNA: TGTGCCACCAGCAGAGACGGGCGGGGGGCGTATCAGTTCTTC. Translation: CATSRDGRGAYQFF. This chain connects TRBV15 to TRBJ2-1, with 8 bases that match TRBD2. CDR1 is LNHNV, CDR2 YYDKDF, per germline (reference sequence). The CDR3 covers 14 residues. With V trimmed by 0 bases and J by 13 bases, 8 bases remained unmatched.

In this sample, this clone turned up once. The chain employs TRBV4-2 and TRBJ2-3; 11 bases map to TRBD2. This CDR3 region has 16 residues. Germline V gene sequence: CDR1 LGHNA, CDR2 YNFKEQ. V was pared by 1 base and J by 6 bases, with 6 bases of the junction left unmatched. The CDR3 sequence: CASSQVLAGGRDTQYF. The DNA of the CDR3 is TGTGCCAGCAGCCAAGTCCTAGCGGGGGGTAGGGATACGCAGTATTTT.

This clone was recorded only once. The V and J genes are TRBV5-1 and TRBJ2-2; 7 bases align to TRBD1. Germline values: CDR1 SGHRS, CDR2 YFSETQ. Germline trimming cut 0 bases from V and 3 bases from J; bases unmatched to any gene: 5. CDR3 length equals 16 residues. CDR3 nucleotide sequence: TGCGCCAGCAGCTTGGGGGGGACAGTGGACACCGGGGAGCTGTTTTTT. Translation: CASSLGGTVDTGELFF. Using reference TRBV5-1 and TRBJ2-2 for the parts outside the CDR3, the full variable domain is KAGVTQTPRYLIKTRGQQVTLSCSPISGHRSVSWYQQTPGQGLQFLFEYFSETQRNKGNFPGRFSGRQFSNSRSEMNVSTLELGDSALYLCASSLGGTVDTGELFFGEGSRLTVL.

This chain's CDR3 is CASSLGLAGDISGANVLTF. DNA for the CDR3: TGTGCCAGCAGCTTAGGGTTAGCGGGGGACATCTCTGGGGCCAACGTCCTGACTTTC. The V call is TRBV7-6, the J call TRBJ2-6; 9 nucleotides align to TRBD2. Trimming took 1 base from V and 0 from J; bases not matched to a gene: 7. In germline, CDR1 is SGHVS, CDR2 FNYEAQ. The CDR3 consists of 19 residues.

This clone has a handful of counts. The V call is TRBV5-1, the J call TRBJ1-4, with 8 positions matching TRBD1. This CDR3 spans 15 amino acids. J lost 8 bases, V lost 1 base, and 7 bases had no gene match. Germline V gene lookup returns CDR1 SGHRS and CDR2 YFSETQ. The CDR3 here is CASSLSGDRYEKLFF. CDR3 bases: TGCGCCAGCAGCTTGTCGGGGGACAGGTACGAAAAACTGTTTTTT.

The chain employs TRBV29-1 and TRBJ1-5, with 7 bases fitting TRBD1. The CDR3 has 16 amino acids. Germline V lookup: CDR1 SQVTM, CDR2 ANQGSEA. V was clipped by 4 bases and J by 0 bases; unmatched bases: 9. The CDR3 sequence is CSVGGGAGYSNQPQHF. CDR3 coding DNA: TGCAGCGTTGGAGGGGGCGCGGGATATAGCAATCAGCCCCAGCATTTT.

The chain carries TRBV19 and TRBJ2-3; 7 bases are shared with TRBD2. Germline loops: CDR1 LNHDA, CDR2 SQIVND (reference sequence). Trimming took 0 bases from V and 4 from J; bases not matched to a gene: 13. This CDR3 contains 18 residues. CDR3 nucleotides: TGTGCCAGTAGTATAGAGGCCCCGCCCTTAGCGGGCTCAGATACGCAGTATTTT. Translating it yields CASSIEAPPLAGSDTQYF.

V is TRBV7-2 and J is TRBJ1-2; 8 bases are a match to TRBD1. V lost 0 bases and J lost 5; bases outside the gene matches: 2. Germline values: CDR1 SGHTA, CDR2 FQGNSA. The length of the CDR3 is 14 residues. Here the CDR3 DNA reads TGTGCCAGCAGCTTAGCGGGACAGGATTATGGCTACACCTTC. This sequence encodes CASSLAGQDYGYTF. The variable domain in full, with the rest retrieved from reference TRBV7-2 and TRBJ1-2, is GAGVSQSPSNKVTEKGKDVELRCDPISGHTALYWYRQSLGQGLEFLIYFQGNSAPDKSGLPSDRFSAERTGGSVSTLTIQRTQQEDSAVYLCASSLAGQDYGYTFGSGTRLTVV.

V and J are TRBV9 and TRBJ1-3; 8 positions agree with TRBD1. With V trimmed by 3 bases and J by 4 bases, 9 bases remained unmatched. The CDR3 loop spans 16 amino acids. Germline values: CDR1 SGDLS, CDR2 YYNGEE. CDR3 in amino acids: CASSADRVLSGNTIYF. In DNA form, the CDR3 reads TGTGCCAGCAGCGCGGACAGGGTACTATCAGGAAACACCATATATTTT.

The genes are TRBV27 and TRBJ2-7; TRBD2 matches at 8 bases. V dropped 5 bases and J dropped 7; count of bases not matched to a gene: 10. The CDR3 covers 14 residues. Germline lookup yields CDR1 MNHEY and CDR2 SMNVEV (reference sequence). CDR3 loop: CASSPPPGGLEQYF. CDR3 in DNA: TGTGCCAGCAGTCCCCCTCCGGGGGGGCTTGAGCAGTACTTC.

The chain couples TRBV2 to TRBJ1-5; D perhaps matches TRBD1 (6 bases). Between the trimmed V and J ends, which lost 6 bases and 4 bases, there was a span of 13 bases. CDR3 length equals 14 residues. CDR1 and CDR2 from the germline V gene are SNHLY and FYNNEI. CDR3 sequence reads: CASSPGQTNQPQHF. In DNA form, the CDR3 reads TGTGCCAGCAGCCCTGGACAGACAAATCAGCCCCAGCATTTT.